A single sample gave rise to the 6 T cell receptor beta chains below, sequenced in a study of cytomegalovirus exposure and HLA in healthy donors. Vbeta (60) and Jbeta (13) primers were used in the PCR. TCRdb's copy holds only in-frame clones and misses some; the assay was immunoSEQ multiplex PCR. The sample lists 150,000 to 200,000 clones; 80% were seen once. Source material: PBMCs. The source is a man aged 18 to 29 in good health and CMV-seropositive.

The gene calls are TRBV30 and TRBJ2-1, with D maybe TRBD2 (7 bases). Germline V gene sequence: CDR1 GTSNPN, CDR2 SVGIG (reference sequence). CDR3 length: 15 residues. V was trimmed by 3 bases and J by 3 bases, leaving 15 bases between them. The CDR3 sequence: CAWSEGGGGYNEQFF. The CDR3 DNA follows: TGTGCCTGGAGCGAAGGGGGAGGGGGCTACAATGAGCAGTTCTTC.

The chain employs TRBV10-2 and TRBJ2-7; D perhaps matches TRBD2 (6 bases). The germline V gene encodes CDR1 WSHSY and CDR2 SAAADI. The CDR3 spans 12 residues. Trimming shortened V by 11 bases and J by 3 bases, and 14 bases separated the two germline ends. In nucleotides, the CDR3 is TGCGCCGCCTTGGGACTCAACTACGAGCAGTACTTC. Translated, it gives CAALGLNYEQYF.

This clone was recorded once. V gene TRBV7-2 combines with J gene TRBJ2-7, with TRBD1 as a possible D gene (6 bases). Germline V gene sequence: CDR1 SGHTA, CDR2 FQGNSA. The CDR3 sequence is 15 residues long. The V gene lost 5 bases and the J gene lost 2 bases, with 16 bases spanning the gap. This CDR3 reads CASSPETGIPYEQYF. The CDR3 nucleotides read TGTGCCAGCAGCCCTGAAACAGGGATTCCCTACGAGCAGTACTTC.

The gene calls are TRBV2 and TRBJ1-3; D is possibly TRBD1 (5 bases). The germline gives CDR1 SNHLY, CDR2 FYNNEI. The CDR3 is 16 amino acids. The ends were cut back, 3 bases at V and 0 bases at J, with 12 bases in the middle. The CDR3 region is CASSEDMLLSGNTIYF. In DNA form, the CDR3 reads TGTGCCAGCAGTGAGGACATGCTCCTCTCTGGAAACACCATATATTTT.

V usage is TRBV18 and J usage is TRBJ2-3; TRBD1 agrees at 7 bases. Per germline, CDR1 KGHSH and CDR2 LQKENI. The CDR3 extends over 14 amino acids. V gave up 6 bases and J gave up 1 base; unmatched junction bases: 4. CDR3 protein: CASSQGTGTDTQYF. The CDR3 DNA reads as TGTGCCAGCTCTCAAGGGACAGGCACAGATACGCAGTATTTT.

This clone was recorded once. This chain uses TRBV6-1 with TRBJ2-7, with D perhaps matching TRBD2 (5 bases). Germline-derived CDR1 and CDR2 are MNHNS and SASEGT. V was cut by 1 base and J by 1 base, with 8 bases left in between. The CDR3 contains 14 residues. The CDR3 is CASSEGRLSYEQYF. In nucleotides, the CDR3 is TGTGCCAGCAGTGAAGGCCGACTATCCTACGAGCAGTACTTC.